This entry concerns a single TCR beta chain. The sample comes from a study of blood T cell repertoires in COVID-19. Background on the study: There were acute and convalescent COVID-19 samples, and they came from the United States, Italy and Spain. T cells, B-cell-depleted T cells, or PBMCs provided the cDNA or gDNA that served as material.

Original processing methods: Reference gene primer amplification gave estimated nucleated cell counts. Data came from immunoSEQ multiplex PCR; TCRdb stores just in-frame clones and leaves some out. V, J and clone size reflect that table, while D and trimming were determined from the DNA. Of some 20,000 clones in the sample, around nine tenths were seen once. This CDR3 has 18 residues. The J segment lost 5 bases and the V segment lost 0 bases, leaving 12 bases of the junction unmatched. Germline V CDR1 and CDR2: SGDLS, YYNGEE. V usage is TRBV9 and J usage is TRBJ2-2; TRBD2 aligns across 8 bases. Sample: peripheral blood. This sequence was found in a human donor with acute or convalescent COVID-19. The donor label of this sample is uncertain. CDR3 coding DNA: TGTGCCAGCAGCGTAGTAGATAGCGGGGAATCTTCGACCGGGGAGCTGTTTTTT. Translating gives CASSVVDSGESSTGELFF.